Detailed here is one T cell receptor beta chain. Antigen specificity is unknown. The record originates from a study of cytomegalovirus exposure and HLA in healthy donors. The wider study: Earlier work reported about 110 million unique TCR beta sequences from 170 million or so T cells.

It was with 60 Vbeta and 13 Jbeta primers that the PCR ran. The protocol was immunoSEQ multiplex PCR, while the TCRdb copy is restricted to in-frame clones and leaves out a portion. The sample comprises fewer than 200,000 clones, 68% of which are singletons, and roughly 2.7% rests with the top ten. Study conclusions and caveats: It is likely that the observed cluster of highly shared sequence variants was a sequencing artifact.

From germline, CDR1 is SQVTM and CDR2 ANQGSEA. The CDR3 spans 13 residues. V lost 8 bases to trimming and J lost 0 bases, with 14 bases between them. The chain employs TRBV29-1 and TRBJ2-7; possible D gene TRBD2, 8 bases. The receptor's source is a woman in her thirties or forties in good health and CMV-seropositive. Sequencing was performed on PBMCs. The DNA of the CDR3 is TGCAGCCACGGGGGGGACAGCTCCTACGAGCAGTACTTC. Protein: CSHGGDSSYEQYF.